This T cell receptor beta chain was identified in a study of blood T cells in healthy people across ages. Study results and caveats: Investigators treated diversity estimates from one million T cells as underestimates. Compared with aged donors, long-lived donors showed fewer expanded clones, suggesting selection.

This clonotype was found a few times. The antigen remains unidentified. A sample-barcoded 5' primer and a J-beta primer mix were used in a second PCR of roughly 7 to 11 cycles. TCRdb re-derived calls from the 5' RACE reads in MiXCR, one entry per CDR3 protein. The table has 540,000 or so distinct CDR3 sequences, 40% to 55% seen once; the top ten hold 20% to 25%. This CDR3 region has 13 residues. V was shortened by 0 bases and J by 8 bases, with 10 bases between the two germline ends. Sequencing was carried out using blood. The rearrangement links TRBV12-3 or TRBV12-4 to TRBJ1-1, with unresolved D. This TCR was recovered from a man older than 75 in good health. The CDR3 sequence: CASSLAADGEAFF. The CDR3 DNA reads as TGTGCCAGCAGTTTAGCTGCCGACGGAGAAGCTTTCTTT.